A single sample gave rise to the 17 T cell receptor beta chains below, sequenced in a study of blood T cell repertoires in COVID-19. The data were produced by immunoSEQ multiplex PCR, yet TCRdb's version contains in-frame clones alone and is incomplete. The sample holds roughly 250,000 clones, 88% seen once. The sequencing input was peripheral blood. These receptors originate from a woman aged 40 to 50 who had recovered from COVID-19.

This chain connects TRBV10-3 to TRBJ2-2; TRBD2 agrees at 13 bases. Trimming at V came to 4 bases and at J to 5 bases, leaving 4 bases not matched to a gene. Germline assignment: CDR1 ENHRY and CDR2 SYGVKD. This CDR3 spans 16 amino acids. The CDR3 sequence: CAISVGTSGVTGELFF. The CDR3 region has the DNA TGTGCCATCAGTGTGGGGACTAGCGGGGTAACCGGGGAGCTGTTTTTT.

The CDR3 sequence: CASSAPGQLNYGYTF. CDR3 in DNA: TGTGCCAGCAGCGCGCCCGGACAGCTTAACTATGGCTACACCTTC. The J gene is TRBJ1-2, the V gene TRBV9, with D perhaps matching TRBD1 (6 bases). The ends were cut back, 3 bases at V and 1 base at J, with 13 bases in the middle. This CDR3 spans 15 amino acids. The V gene's germline CDR1 is SGDLS and CDR2 YYNGEE.

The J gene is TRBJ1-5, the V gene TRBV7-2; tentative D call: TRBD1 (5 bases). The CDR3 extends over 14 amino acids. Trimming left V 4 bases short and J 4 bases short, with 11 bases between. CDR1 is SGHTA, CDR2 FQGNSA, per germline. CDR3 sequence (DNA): TGTGCCAGCAGCTACAGGCAAGGAAATCAGCCCCAGCATTTT. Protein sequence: CASSYRQGNQPQHF.

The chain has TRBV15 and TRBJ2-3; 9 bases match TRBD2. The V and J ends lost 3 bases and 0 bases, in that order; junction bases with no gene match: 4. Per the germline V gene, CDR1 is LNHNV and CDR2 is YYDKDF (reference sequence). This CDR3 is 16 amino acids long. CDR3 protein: CATSRTSGTSTDTQYF. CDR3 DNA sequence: TGTGCCACCAGCAGGACTAGCGGAACTAGCACAGATACGCAGTATTTT.

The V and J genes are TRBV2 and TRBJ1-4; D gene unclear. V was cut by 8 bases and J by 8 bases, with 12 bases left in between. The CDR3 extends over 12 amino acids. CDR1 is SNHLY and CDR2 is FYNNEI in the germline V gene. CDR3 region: CASGRFNEKLFF. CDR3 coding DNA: TGTGCCAGCGGCAGGTTTAACGAAAAACTGTTTTTT.

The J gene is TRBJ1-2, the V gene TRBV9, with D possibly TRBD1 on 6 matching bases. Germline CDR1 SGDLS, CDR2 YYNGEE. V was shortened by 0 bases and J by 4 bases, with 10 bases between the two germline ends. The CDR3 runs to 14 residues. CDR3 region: CASSVGVDSYGYTF. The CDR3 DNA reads TGTGCCAGCAGCGTAGGAGTGGACAGCTATGGCTACACCTTC.

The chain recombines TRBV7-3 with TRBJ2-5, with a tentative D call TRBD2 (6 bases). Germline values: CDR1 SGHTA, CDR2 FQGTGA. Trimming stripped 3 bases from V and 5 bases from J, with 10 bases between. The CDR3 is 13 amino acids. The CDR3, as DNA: TGTGCCAGCAGCTTGGGCGGAGGGGAGACCCAGTACTTC. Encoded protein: CASSLGGGETQYF.

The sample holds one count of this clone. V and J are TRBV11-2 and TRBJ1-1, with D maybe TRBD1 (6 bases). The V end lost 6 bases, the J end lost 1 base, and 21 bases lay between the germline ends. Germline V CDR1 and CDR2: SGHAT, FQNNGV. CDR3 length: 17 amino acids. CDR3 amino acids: CASSQPSGGLGNTEAFF. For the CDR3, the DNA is TGTGCCAGCAGTCAACCCTCGGGGGGGCTGGGGAACACTGAAGCTTTCTTT.

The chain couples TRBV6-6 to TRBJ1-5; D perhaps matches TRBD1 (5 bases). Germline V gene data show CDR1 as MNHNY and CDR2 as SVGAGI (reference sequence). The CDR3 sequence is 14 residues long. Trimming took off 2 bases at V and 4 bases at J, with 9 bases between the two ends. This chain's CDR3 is CASSYGQGNQPQHF. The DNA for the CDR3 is TGTGCCAGCAGTTACGGGCAGGGTAATCAGCCCCAGCATTTT.

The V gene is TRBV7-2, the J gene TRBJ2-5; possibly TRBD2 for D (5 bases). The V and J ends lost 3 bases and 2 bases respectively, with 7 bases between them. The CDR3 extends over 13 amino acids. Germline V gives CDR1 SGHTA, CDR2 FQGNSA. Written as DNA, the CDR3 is TGTGCCAGCAGCTTGGGGAGACAAGAGACCCAGTACTTC. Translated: CASSLGRQETQYF.

CDR3 in amino acids: CASSYAGGWNEQFF. In nucleotides, the CDR3 is TGTGCCAGCAGTTACGCAGGGGGCTGGAATGAGCAGTTCTTC. The chain employs TRBV6-6 and TRBJ2-1; 8 nucleotides line up with TRBD1. The CDR3 totals 14 residues. CDR1 is MNHNY, CDR2 SVGAGI, per germline (reference sequence). The V segment lost 2 bases and the J segment 7 bases; nucleotides outside the gene matches: 4.

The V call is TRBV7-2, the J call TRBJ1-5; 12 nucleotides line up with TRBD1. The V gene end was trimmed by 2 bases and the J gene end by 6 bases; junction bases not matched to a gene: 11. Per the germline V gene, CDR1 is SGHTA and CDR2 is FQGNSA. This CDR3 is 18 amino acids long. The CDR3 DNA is TGTGCCAGCAGCTTAAGTAGTGGGACAGGGGGCAAGGGTCAGCCCCAGCATTTT. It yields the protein CASSLSSGTGGKGQPQHF.

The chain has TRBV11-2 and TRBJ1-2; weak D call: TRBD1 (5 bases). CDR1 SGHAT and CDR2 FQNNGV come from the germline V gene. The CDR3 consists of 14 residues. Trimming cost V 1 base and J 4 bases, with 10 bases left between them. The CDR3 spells CASSLVGGTYGYTF. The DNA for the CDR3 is TGTGCCAGCAGCTTAGTGGGGGGAACCTATGGCTACACCTTC.

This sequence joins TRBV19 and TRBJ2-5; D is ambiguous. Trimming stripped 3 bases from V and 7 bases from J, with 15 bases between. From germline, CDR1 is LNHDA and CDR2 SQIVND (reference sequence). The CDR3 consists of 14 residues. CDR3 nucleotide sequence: TGTGCCAGTAGTATTTTATCCCCAACGGGGACCCAGTACTTC. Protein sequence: CASSILSPTGTQYF.

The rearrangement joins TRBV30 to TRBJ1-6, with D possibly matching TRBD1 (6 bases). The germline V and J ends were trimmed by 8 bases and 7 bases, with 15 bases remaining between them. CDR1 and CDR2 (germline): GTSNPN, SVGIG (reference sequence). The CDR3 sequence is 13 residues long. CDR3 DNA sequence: TGTGCCCGGGGGGCAGGGTCAAATTCACCCCTCCACTTT. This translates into CARGAGSNSPLHF. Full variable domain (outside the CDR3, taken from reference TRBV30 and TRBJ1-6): SQTIHQWPATLVQPVGSPLSLECTVEGTSNPNLYWYRQAAGRGLQLLFYSVGIGQISSEVPQNLSASRPQDRQFILSSKKLLLSDSGFYLCARGAGSNSPLHFGNGTRLTVT.

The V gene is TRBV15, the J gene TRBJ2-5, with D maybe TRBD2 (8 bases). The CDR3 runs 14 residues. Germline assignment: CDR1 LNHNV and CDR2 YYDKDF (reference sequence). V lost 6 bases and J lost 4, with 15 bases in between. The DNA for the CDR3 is TGTGCCACCAGGAGGGGGCTAGCGGGAGAGACCCAGTACTTC. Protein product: CATRRGLAGETQYF.

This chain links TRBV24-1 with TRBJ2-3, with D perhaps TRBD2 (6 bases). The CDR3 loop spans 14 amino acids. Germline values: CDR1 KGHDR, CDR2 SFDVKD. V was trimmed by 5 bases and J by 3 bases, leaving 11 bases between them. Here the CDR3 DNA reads TGTGCCACCAGTGTGGATAGCGGAACAGATACGCAGTATTTT. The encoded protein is CATSVDSGTDTQYF.